This T cell receptor (beta chain) originates from a study of control samples from healthy donors and cancer patients. The CDR3 runs to 13 residues. Trimming took 4 bases from V and 4 from J, leaving 8 bases between them. Per germline, CDR1 LNHDA and CDR2 SQIVND (reference sequence). The protocol was immunoSEQ multiplex PCR, while the TCRdb copy is restricted to in-frame clones and leaves out a portion. The sample lists 150,000 or so clones, roughly 90% seen once, with approximately 12% in the top ten. Material for sequencing was blood. This TCR was sampled from a man aged 30 to 45 in good health. The gene calls are TRBV19 and TRBJ2-1, with D possibly being TRBD2 (5 bases). The CDR3 DNA follows: TGTGCCAGTAGTACGTGGACTTACAATGAGCAGTTCTTC. Protein: CASSTWTYNEQFF.